This passage covers 14 T cell receptor beta chains from one sample sequenced in a study of blood T cells in healthy people across ages. The authors ran a second PCR of 7 to 11 cycles using a sample-barcoded 5' primer and a J-beta primer mix. Each CDR3 protein is one row after TCRdb ran MiXCR on the 5' RACE reads. This sample yields approximately 1.5 million distinct CDR3 sequences, of which about 31% are seen a single time; 10% to 12% belongs to the top ten. What was sequenced was blood. The receptors shown here come from a woman aged 25 to 39 in good health.

In its sample, this clonotype was seen many times. The chain has TRBV29-1 and TRBJ2-3, with a weak D call TRBD1 (7 bases). Trimming stripped 5 bases from V and 4 bases from J, with 22 bases between. The germline CDR1 and CDR2 sequences are SQVTM and ANQGSEA. This CDR3 spans 16 amino acids. Written as DNA, the CDR3 is TGCAGCGTTATCCCAGGGGGGCAGACGGTTGCAGATACGCAGTATTTT. Residues: CSVIPGGQTVADTQYF.

This clonotype was recorded a few times. This chain connects TRBV9 to TRBJ2-3, with D possibly being TRBD2 (6 bases). The CDR3 sequence is 18 residues long. Trimming cost V 0 bases and J 0 bases, with 17 bases left between them. Germline values: CDR1 SGDLS, CDR2 YYNGEE. The CDR3 loop is CASSVGGSGTLSTDTQYF. The CDR3 DNA reads TGTGCCAGCAGCGTAGGTGGGTCTGGGACTCTCAGCACAGATACGCAGTATTTT.

V is TRBV7-9 and J is TRBJ2-5, with TRBD2 matching 7 bases. There are 17 residues in the CDR3. CDR1 and CDR2 (germline): SEHNR, FQNEAQ (reference sequence). V dropped 5 bases and J dropped 5; count of bases not matched to a gene: 17. The CDR3 coding sequence is TGTGCCAGCAGCCTACCTCAAGGGGAGGGACTTCAGGAGACCCAGTACTTC. As protein: CASSLPQGEGLQETQYF.

In its sample, this clonotype was seen a few times. The J gene is TRBJ2-7, the V gene TRBV7-2, with D tentatively TRBD2 (6 bases). Trimming took 11 bases from V and 3 from J, leaving 17 bases between them. The germline V gene encodes CDR1 SGHTA and CDR2 FQGNSA. The CDR3 contains 13 residues. The CDR3 sequence is CACTKRGVYEQYF. CDR3 coding DNA: TGTGCCTGCACCAAGCGCGGGGTCTACGAGCAGTACTTC. The whole variable domain, filled in from reference TRBV7-2 and TRBJ2-7, reads GAGVSQSPSNKVTEKGKDVELRCDPISGHTALYWYRQSLGQGLEFLIYFQGNSAPDKSGLPSDRFSAERTGGSVSTLTIQRTQQEDSAVYLCACTKRGVYEQYFGPGTRLTVT.

The chain uses TRBV7-9 and TRBJ2-3, with D hard to call. Germline values: CDR1 SEHNR, CDR2 FQNEAQ (reference sequence). The CDR3 loop spans 14 amino acids. V was clipped by 5 bases and J by 6 bases, with 15 bases between them. CDR3 region: CASSPVGRSDTQYF. CDR3 DNA: TGTGCCAGCAGCCCAGTAGGACGGTCGGATACGCAGTATTTT.

For this clonotype: A much larger clonotype is one base distant, so this may be a read error. The genes are TRBV5-1 and TRBJ2-5, with 11 bases aligning to TRBD1. The germline V gene has CDR1 SGHRS and CDR2 YFSETQ. The CDR3 contains 16 residues. J was trimmed by 11 bases and V by 4 bases; bases with no gene match: 16. The CDR3: CASSIVPGQGGREQYF. CDR3 nucleotide sequence: TGCGCCAGCAGCATAGTTCCGGGACAGGGGGGACGGGAGCAGTACTTC.

V gene TRBV5-1 combines with J gene TRBJ2-7; a possible D gene is TRBD1 (6 bases). The length of the CDR3 is 15 residues. From germline, CDR1 is SGHRS and CDR2 YFSETQ. V was pared by 0 bases and J by 1 base, with 11 bases between. DNA of the CDR3: TGCGCCAGCAGCTTGGGAGACAGGCAATCCTACGAGCAGTACTTC. Its translation is CASSLGDRQSYEQYF.

In its sample, this clonotype was seen a few times. V gene TRBV27 combines with J gene TRBJ2-1; tentative D call: TRBD2 (5 bases). From germline, CDR1 is MNHEY and CDR2 SMNVEV (reference sequence). V gave up 1 base and J gave up 7 bases, with 17 bases separating them. The CDR3 loop spans 16 amino acids. The CDR3 here is CASSLLAPGNLNEQFF. The CDR3 coding sequence is TGTGCCAGCAGTTTATTGGCCCCGGGAAATCTGAATGAGCAGTTCTTC.

In its sample, this clonotype was seen a few times. The chain combines TRBV28 with TRBJ2-3, with TRBD2 matching over 16 bases. V shed 5 bases, J shed 0 bases, and the junction held 11 bases outside the gene matches. This CDR3 comprises 20 residues. Germline V lookup: CDR1 MDHEN, CDR2 SYDVKM. CDR3 amino acids: CASSAGTSGGAYGSTDTQYF. In nucleotides, the CDR3 is TGTGCCAGCAGTGCCGGGACTAGCGGGGGGGCCTACGGTAGCACAGATACGCAGTATTTT.

This chain uses TRBV7-2 with TRBJ1-1; perhaps TRBD1 as D (6 bases). The V and J ends lost 5 bases and 1 base respectively, with 14 bases between them. The CDR3 is 15 residues long. The germline V gene encodes CDR1 SGHTA and CDR2 FQGNSA. CDR3 sequence: CASSPWDTSNTEAFF. The CDR3 DNA follows: TGTGCCAGCAGCCCGTGGGACACGTCGAACACTGAAGCTTTCTTT.

Only a few counts were recorded for this clonotype. The CDR3 is CASSVGDFGNQPQHF. CDR3 coding DNA: TGTGCCAGCAGCGTTGGGGATTTCGGCAATCAGCCCCAGCATTTT. The chain recombines TRBV9 with TRBJ1-5; no clear D. Germline lookup yields CDR1 SGDLS and CDR2 YYNGEE. The V gene lost 2 bases and the J gene lost 2 bases, with 11 bases spanning the gap. CDR3 size: 15 residues.

The chain uses TRBV9 and TRBJ2-5; D is perhaps TRBD2 (6 bases). Trimming removed 0 bases at V and 2 bases at J, with 14 bases between. The CDR3 has 16 amino acids. CDR1 is SGDLS, CDR2 YYNGEE, per germline. For the CDR3, the DNA is TGTGCCAGCAGCGTAGCTGGGGGGAATGGGCAAGAGACCCAGTACTTC. This sequence encodes CASSVAGGNGQETQYF.

This clonotype was recorded many times. The V gene is TRBV4-2, the J gene TRBJ2-4, with 14 bases aligning to TRBD2. The better agreement between TRBJ2-7 and the DNA end casts doubt on the J call. There are 17 residues in the CDR3. Looked up from germline, CDR1 is LGHNA and CDR2 is YNFKEQ. Here the CDR3 DNA reads TGTGCCAGCAGCCAGGAACTAGGACTAGCGGGGGGTTTCGAGCAGTACTTC. Protein product: CASSQELGLAGGFEQYF.

This sequence joins TRBV6-1 and TRBJ2-1, with D possibly TRBD2 on 6 matching bases. Germline lookup yields CDR1 MNHNS and CDR2 SASEGT. The CDR3 length is 14 residues. With 2 bases removed from V and 8 bases from J, the gap between germline ends came to 13 bases. CDR3 sequence (DNA): TGTGCCAGCAGTGAAAGGGGCTGGGGGGATGAGCAGTTCTTC. It yields the protein CASSERGWGDEQFF.